Reported below is one T cell receptor beta chain. This clone was observed once. What antigen it recognizes has not been identified. Per-base quality was not reported, and no clone a single base away is much larger than it. The data originate from a study of blood T cell repertoires in COVID-19 (dated by TCRdb to about 2020). Broadly, across the study: Samples covering the acute and convalescent phases of COVID-19 were provided by collaborators in the United States, Italy and Spain. The material from the prospective study consisted of cDNA or gDNA derived from T cells, B-cell-depleted T cells, or PBMCs. Subjects who had been exposed to COVID-19, were actively infected with it, or had recovered from it provided the deeply sampled blood TCRbeta repertoires that made up the dataset. A freely available public database, intended as a resource for researchers studying the immune response to SARS-CoV-2, is where the repertoires were released. The samples were drawn from two sources: the first 160 participants of the ongoing ImmuneRACE study, and 1,200 or so subjects contributed by 6 global collaborators. Sample metadata almost always included a de-identified subject ID, COVID-19 status, age in years and sex. Where available, HLA class I and class II types were taken from metadata supplied by the sample provider and were not determined by assay-based typing. The paper as a whole reports these results and caveats: The quantity of clinical and demographic metadata differed by source and by participant and was supplied without curation.

Spanning cysteine to phenylalanine, the CDR3 consists of 15 amino acids. CDR3 DNA only is kept here, 45 bases in frame from base 1. Sequences SGHNT (CDR1) and YYREEE (CDR2) are obtained from the germline V gene (reference sequence). V is clipped by 3 bases and J by 0 bases, and the sequence between their germline boundaries is 7 bases long. TCRbeta CDR3 regions were amplified from genomic DNA using the immunoSEQ Assay, a bias-controlled multiplex PCR. Per the source publication's procedure: The number of nucleated cells in each sample was estimated by amplification of reference gene primers within the assay. To quantify the absolute abundance of each unique TCRbeta CDR3 rearrangement, sequence reads were collapsed and filtered. For each sample, productive Simpson clonality was calculated as the square root of Simpson's diversity index over productive rearrangements. TCRdb retrieved this table from immuneACCESS and kept in-frame rearrangements only. Not all clones are present; in checked studies, unresolved V genes account for under half, and no reason is known for the remainder. V, J and clone size are those of that table, while D and trimming were read from the DNA. The sample contains fewer than 250,000 clones, more than 70% of them found a single time. The leading ten clones occupy over 5.5% of the sample.

One collaborating source in Seattle enrolled patients during active infection and followed them longitudinally through the course of disease. Each collaborating institution followed its own protocols to collect whole blood in K2EDTA tubes. For TCRbeta analysis, collaborators shipped samples in one of three forms: frozen whole blood, isolated PBMCs, or DNA extracted from either of those sample types. The clonotype originates from a woman aged 80 or older with COVID-19, enrolled during active disease. The specimen sequenced was peripheral blood. The V gene is TRBV5-4 and the J gene is TRBJ2-6, with no D gene named confidently. The sequenced DNA is TGTGCCAGCAGCTCGAGGAGCTCTGGGGCCAACGTCCTGACTTTC. Translated, this gives CASSSRSSGANVLTF. The CDR3, completed at both ends by the reference TRBV5-4 and TRBJ2-6 genes, gives the full variable domain ETGVTQSPTHLIKTRGQQVTLRCSSQSGHNTVSWYQQALGQGPQFIFQYYREEENGRGNFPPRFSGLQFPNYSSELNVNALELDDSALYLCASSSRSSGANVLTFGAGSRLTVL.